Following are 20 T cell receptor beta chains from one sample sequenced in a study of shared clonotypes between healthy human individuals. Here immunoSEQ multiplex PCR was the method, and the copy in TCRdb shows in-frame clones only, minus some. The sample yields approximately 980,000 clones, over 60% seen once. The sequencing input was memory CD4+ T cells sorted from blood. Indicated subset: CD45RA-negative fraction. Receptors originate from a man younger than 35 in good health.

As to this clone: The junction departs from germline at one end; a sequencing error may be responsible. The chain uses TRBV7-7 and TRBJ2-5, with unresolved D. CDR1 and CDR2 from the germline V gene are SSHAT and FNYEAQ (reference sequence). The CDR3 runs 17 residues. In nucleotides, the CDR3 is TGTGCTAGCAGCTTAGCTCACCTGGTGGCGAACCAAGAGACCCAGTACTTC. Its translation is CASSLAHLVANQETQYF. The full variable domain, in which reference TRBV7-7 and TRBJ2-5 provide the parts outside the CDR3, is GAGVSQSPRYKVTKRGQDVTLRCDPISSHATLYWYQQALGQGPEFLTYFNYEAQPDKSGLPSDRFSAERPEGSISTLTIQRTEQRDSAMYRCASSLAHLVANQETQYFGPGTRLLVL.

This chain uses TRBV2 with TRBJ2-2; D ambiguous. This CDR3 contains 12 residues. V was cut by 11 bases and J by 4 bases, with 11 bases left in between. Germline CDR1 SNHLY, CDR2 FYNNEI. The CDR3 here is CADTASTGELFF. CDR3 DNA sequence: TGTGCCGATACTGCGTCCACCGGGGAGCTGTTTTTT.

The J gene is TRBJ1-2, the V gene TRBV7-6; TRBD1 agrees at 11 bases. From germline, CDR1 is SGHVS and CDR2 FNYEAQ. The V and J ends lost 5 bases and 8 bases, in that order; junction bases with no gene match: 4. The CDR3 covers 13 residues. As DNA, the CDR3 is TGTGCCAGCAGCGTGGGACAGGGGGGAGGCTACACCTTC. Translated: CASSVGQGGGYTF.

The table lists this clone with a few counts. The rearrangement links TRBV2 to TRBJ2-1, with D unclear. With 2 bases removed from V and 2 bases from J, the gap between germline ends came to 13 bases. Per the germline V gene, CDR1 is SNHLY and CDR2 is FYNNEI. CDR3 length equals 16 residues. The CDR3 loop is CASSEYETEPYNEQFF. CDR3 DNA: TGTGCCAGCAGTGAATACGAGACTGAGCCCTACAATGAGCAGTTCTTC.

The V gene is TRBV30, the J gene TRBJ1-2; D gene ambiguous. This CDR3 is 11 amino acids long. CDR1 GTSNPN and CDR2 SVGIG come from the germline V gene (reference sequence). V lost 3 bases and J lost 9, with 11 bases in between. The CDR3 DNA sequence: TGTGCCTGGAGGGGAGAACTGAGCTACACCTTC. The encoded protein is CAWRGELSYTF. Supplemented by reference TRBV30 and TRBJ1-2, the full variable domain reads SQTIHQWPATLVQPVGSPLSLECTVEGTSNPNLYWYRQAAGRGLQLLFYSVGIGQISSEVPQNLSASRPQDRQFILSSKKLLLSDSGFYLCAWRGELSYTFGSGTRLTVV.

This clone was observed once. CDR3 protein: CASRAGTSGGAWDTQYF. CDR3 sequence (DNA): TGTGCCAGCAGGGCCGGGACTAGCGGGGGGGCGTGGGATACGCAGTATTTT. The gene calls are TRBV2 and TRBJ2-3; 16 nucleotides match TRBD2. The CDR3 is 17 amino acids. Germline-derived CDR1 and CDR2 are SNHLY and FYNNEI. With V trimmed by 6 bases and J by 6 bases, 9 bases remained unmatched.

A few counts support this clone. With a much larger clone just one base away, this may be a read error. V usage is TRBV11-2 and J usage is TRBJ2-3; no definite D call. V lost 0 bases and J lost 1, with 5 bases in between. CDR3 length equals 14 residues. Per germline, CDR1 SGHAT and CDR2 FQNNGV. The CDR3 region is CASSLDPGTDTQYF. CDR3 DNA: TGTGCCAGCAGCTTAGATCCTGGCACAGATACGCAGTATTTT.

This clone was picked up a small number of times. The chain couples TRBV30 to TRBJ1-1; 8 bases are a match to TRBD1. Trimming took 0 bases from V and 5 from J; bases not matched to a gene: 2. This CDR3 is built from 13 residues. Germline CDR1 and CDR2: GTSNPN and SVGIG (reference sequence). CDR3 region: CAWSVGTGTEAFF. The CDR3 DNA is TGTGCCTGGAGTGTAGGGACAGGAACTGAAGCTTTCTTT.

The chain joins TRBV30 to TRBJ1-2; D not certain. Trimming shortened V by 3 bases and J by 0 bases, and 8 bases separated the two germline ends. The CDR3 is made up of 13 amino acids. CDR1 and CDR2 from the germline V gene are GTSNPN and SVGIG (reference sequence). The CDR3 DNA is TGTGCCTGGAGCCGGGATCCTAACTATGGCTACACCTTC. It encodes CAWSRDPNYGYTF.

The chain combines TRBV5-1 with TRBJ2-1; 13 bases align to TRBD2. V gave up 1 base and J gave up 0 bases; unmatched junction bases: 1. This CDR3 has 17 residues. Germline values: CDR1 SGHRS, CDR2 YFSETQ. The DNA for the CDR3 is TGCGCCAGCAGCTTGACTAGCGGGAGGGCCTCCTACAATGAGCAGTTCTTC. This translates into CASSLTSGRASYNEQFF.

The chain has TRBV19 and TRBJ2-6, with D perhaps assigned TRBD1 or TRBD2 (5 bases each). The V end lost 4 bases, the J end lost 3 bases, and 10 bases lay between the germline ends. This CDR3 has 15 amino acids. In germline, CDR1 is LNHDA, CDR2 SQIVND (reference sequence). The CDR3 DNA sequence: TGTGCCAGTAGTACAGGGAGAGATGGGGCCAACGTCCTGACTTTC. Translation gives CASSTGRDGANVLTF.

The chain is built from TRBV9 and TRBJ2-5, with 12 bases that match TRBD2. This CDR3 spans 16 amino acids. With V trimmed by 2 bases and J by 2 bases, 4 bases remained unmatched. Per germline, CDR1 SGDLS and CDR2 YYNGEE. CDR3 DNA: TGTGCCAGCAGCGTGGCTAGCGGGGGGGGTCAAGAGACCCAGTACTTC. Translating gives CASSVASGGGQETQYF. The full variable domain, rest sourced from reference TRBV9 and TRBJ2-5, is DSGVTQTPKHLITATGQRVTLRCSPRSGDLSVYWYQQSLDQGLQFLIQYYNGEERAKGNILERFSAQQFPDLHSELNLSSLELGDSALYFCASSVASGGGQETQYFGPGTRLLVL.

This chain connects TRBV18 to TRBJ2-6, with 9 bases matching TRBD1. Trimming took 3 bases from V and 3 from J; bases not matched to a gene: 3. Per the germline V gene, CDR1 is KGHSH and CDR2 is LQKENI. The CDR3 contains 16 residues. The CDR3 protein is CASSPTGGNGANVLTF. The CDR3, as DNA: TGTGCCAGCTCACCTACAGGGGGCAATGGGGCCAACGTCCTGACTTTC.

The chain joins TRBV15 to TRBJ1-4, with 8 bases fitting TRBD1. The CDR3 runs 13 residues. Germline CDR1 LNHNV, CDR2 YYDKDF (reference sequence). V lost 7 bases to trimming and J lost 8 bases; unmatched junction nucleotides: 6. CDR3 bases: TGTGCCACCACCAGGGGGCAAGGGGAAAAACTGTTTTTT. Encoded protein: CATTRGQGEKLFF.

The V gene is TRBV6-1, the J gene TRBJ1-6; 7 bases match TRBD1. CDR3 length equals 14 residues. CDR1 is MNHNS and CDR2 is SASEGT in the germline V gene. Trimming took 7 bases from V and 9 from J; bases not matched to a gene: 9. CDR3 sequence: CASNRDSLGSPLHF. Written as DNA, the CDR3 is TGTGCCAGCAACCGGGACAGCCTAGGTTCACCCCTCCACTTT.

The CDR3 is CASSGGWTGELFF. CDR3 nucleotide sequence: TGTGCCAGCAGCGGGGGTTGGACCGGGGAGCTGTTTTTT. The J gene is TRBJ2-2, the V gene TRBV27; possible D gene TRBD2, 6 bases. The V gene's germline CDR1 is MNHEY and CDR2 SMNVEV (reference sequence). This CDR3 comprises 13 residues. V lost 6 bases and J 5 bases, leaving 10 bases between the germline ends.

The chain carries TRBV6-6 and TRBJ2-7; 9 bases fit TRBD2. From germline, CDR1 is MNHNY and CDR2 SVGAGI (reference sequence). V was pared by 7 bases and J by 4 bases, with 5 bases of the junction left unmatched. CDR3 length equals 13 residues. CDR3 amino acids: CASTRREGYEQYF. Here the CDR3 DNA reads TGTGCCAGCACTCGGCGGGAGGGTTACGAGCAGTACTTC.

The chain carries TRBV7-8 and TRBJ2-7, with 7 bases fitting TRBD2. Germline V gene lookup returns CDR1 SGHVS and CDR2 FQNEAQ. This CDR3 region has 13 residues. Germline trimming cut 6 bases from V and 2 bases from J; bases unmatched to any gene: 4. The CDR3 nucleotides read TGTGCCAGCAGAATAGCGGGTGCCTACGAGCAGTACTTC. This encodes CASRIAGAYEQYF.

The V and J genes are TRBV13 and TRBJ2-1; tentatively, D is TRBD1 or TRBD2 (6 bases each). Trimming pared 5 bases from V and 6 bases from J, leaving 20 bases between. The CDR3 extends over 16 amino acids. CDR1 and CDR2 (germline): PRHDT, FYEKMQ (reference sequence). The CDR3 coding sequence is TGTGCCAGCAGCCCTTGGACAGAAATGGAGGGCAATGAGCAGTTCTTC. Its protein is CASSPWTEMEGNEQFF.

The chain employs TRBV21-1 and TRBJ2-7; the D call in the table, TRBD2, was not verified against the DNA. TRBV21-1 represents a pseudogene. The CDR3 runs to 16 residues. The CDR3 bases are TGTGCCAGCAGCAAAGCGGAGACGACTAGGTACTACGAGCAGTACTTC. Translating gives CASSKAETTRYYEQYF.